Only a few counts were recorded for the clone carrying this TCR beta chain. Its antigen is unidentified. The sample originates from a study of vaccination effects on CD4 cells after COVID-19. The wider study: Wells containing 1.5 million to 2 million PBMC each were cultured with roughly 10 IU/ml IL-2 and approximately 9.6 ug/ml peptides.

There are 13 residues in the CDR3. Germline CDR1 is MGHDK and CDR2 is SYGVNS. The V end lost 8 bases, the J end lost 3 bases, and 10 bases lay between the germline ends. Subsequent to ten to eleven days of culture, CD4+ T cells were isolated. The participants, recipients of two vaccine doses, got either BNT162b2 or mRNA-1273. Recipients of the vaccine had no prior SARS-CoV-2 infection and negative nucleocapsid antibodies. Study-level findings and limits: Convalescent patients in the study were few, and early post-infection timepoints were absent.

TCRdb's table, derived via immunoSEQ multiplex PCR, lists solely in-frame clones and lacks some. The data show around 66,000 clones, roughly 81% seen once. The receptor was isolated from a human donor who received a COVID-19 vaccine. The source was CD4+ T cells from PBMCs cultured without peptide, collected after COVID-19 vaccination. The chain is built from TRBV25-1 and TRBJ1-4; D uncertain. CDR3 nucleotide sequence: TGTGCCAGCCGCGAGCGGGCTAATGAAAAACTGTTTTTT. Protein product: CASRERANEKLFF.